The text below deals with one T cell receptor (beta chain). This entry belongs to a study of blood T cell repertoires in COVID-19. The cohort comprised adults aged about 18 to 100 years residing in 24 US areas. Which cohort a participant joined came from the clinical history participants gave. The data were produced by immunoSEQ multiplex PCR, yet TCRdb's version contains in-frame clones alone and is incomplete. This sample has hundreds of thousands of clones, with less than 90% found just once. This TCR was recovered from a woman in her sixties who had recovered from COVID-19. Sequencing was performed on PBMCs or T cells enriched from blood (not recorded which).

The chain's CDR3 is CASSFGQGEKLFF. Written as DNA, the CDR3 is TGTGCCAGCAGCTTTGGACAGGGTGAAAAACTGTTTTTT. V usage is TRBV7-9 and J usage is TRBJ1-4; 8 nucleotides line up with TRBD1. This CDR3 region has 13 residues. CDR1 and CDR2 from the germline V gene are SEHNR and FQNEAQ (reference sequence). The J segment lost 7 bases and the V segment lost 3 bases, leaving 1 base of the junction unmatched.